The 30 T cell receptor beta chains reported below all come from one sample, sequenced in a study of blood T cell repertoires in COVID-19. Sequencing used immunoSEQ multiplex PCR; TCRdb keeps in-frame clones, though not all of them. The sample comprises roughly 11,000 clones, 71% of which are singletons, and 5.5% to 7% rests with the top ten. Input material: peripheral blood. The receptors were gathered from a man in his fifties or sixties with COVID-19, enrolled during active disease.

This CDR3 is CASLYSLDAEAFF. In nucleotides, the CDR3 is TGTGCCAGCCTTTACAGTTTAGACGCTGAAGCTTTCTTT. The chain joins TRBV6-4 to TRBJ1-1, with D unclear. This CDR3 spans 13 amino acids. Trimming cost V 8 bases and J 6 bases, with 16 bases left between them. Germline lookup yields CDR1 MRHNA and CDR2 SNTAGT.

The chain has TRBV28 and TRBJ1-5; tentatively, D is TRBD1 (5 bases). Trimming took 8 bases from V and 3 from J, leaving 14 bases between them. This CDR3 contains 14 residues. Germline V lookup: CDR1 MDHEN, CDR2 SYDVKM. The CDR3 DNA reads as TGTGCCAGCCTAGAGGCAGGGTACAATCAGCCCCAGCATTTT. Translating gives CASLEAGYNQPQHF.

Relative to its sample, this clone is medium-sized. Other nucleotide sequences in the sample specify the same CDR3. The chain uses TRBV4-3 and TRBJ2-2; maybe TRBD2 (5 bases). The V end lost 0 bases, the J end lost 1 base, and 15 bases lay between the germline ends. This CDR3 is 18 amino acids long. Germline CDR1 reads LGHNA; CDR2 reads YSLEER. CDR3 sequence reads: CASSQEKLAPLNTGELFF. In DNA form, the CDR3 reads TGCGCCAGCAGCCAAGAAAAGTTAGCGCCCTTGAACACCGGGGAGCTGTTTTTT.

The chain has TRBV7-2 and TRBJ2-7; 10 bases line up with TRBD2. The CDR3 contains 19 residues. Germline V CDR1 and CDR2: SGHTA, FQGNSA. Trimming took 2 bases from V and 3 from J; bases not matched to a gene: 16. The CDR3 DNA sequence: TGTGCCAGCAGCTTAAAGGTGGCTAGCGGGGGCCTACCGGGCTACGAGCAGTACTTC. It codes for CASSLKVASGGLPGYEQYF.

This clone was seen only once. This sequence joins TRBV5-1 and TRBJ1-6; 7 bases agree with TRBD1. The CDR3 spans 15 residues. Germline V gene data show CDR1 as SGHRS and CDR2 as YFSETQ. The junction had 5 bases not matched to a gene; V was cut back by 1 base and J by 7 bases. CDR3 residues: CASSLQAGGNSPLHF. The CDR3 DNA reads TGCGCCAGCAGCTTGCAGGCAGGGGGGAATTCACCCCTCCACTTT.

The gene calls are TRBV5-4 and TRBJ1-5; the D gene is possibly TRBD1 (5 bases). Trimming left V 3 bases short and J 7 bases short, with 11 bases between. This CDR3 comprises 13 residues. Germline V CDR1 and CDR2: SGHNT, YYREEE (reference sequence). The CDR3 coding sequence is TGTGCCAGCAGCTACGCAGGGTCACAGCCCCAGCATTTT. Protein product: CASSYAGSQPQHF.

This clone showed up just once. This rearrangement joins TRBV11-2 to TRBJ2-7; 8 bases match TRBD2. The germline V gene encodes CDR1 SGHAT and CDR2 FQNNGV. V shed 5 bases and J 4 bases; nucleotides not matched to a gene: 13. CDR3 size: 16 residues. CDR3 sequence (DNA): TGTGCCAGCAGCCCCTGGGGGGAGCGGGAGTGGTACGAGCAGTACGTC. As protein: CASSPWGEREWYEQYV.

The chain links TRBV29-1 to TRBJ1-2; the match to TRBD1 covers 7 bases. The CDR3 spans 13 residues. CDR1 and CDR2 (germline): SQVTM, ANQGSEA. The V gene end was trimmed by 7 bases and the J gene end by 5 bases; junction bases not matched to a gene: 10. The CDR3, as DNA: TGCAGCGAGTCCGGGACAGAGGCATATGGCTACACCTTC. Translating gives CSESGTEAYGYTF.

The chain recombines TRBV5-4 with TRBJ2-7, with D unresolved. Germline CDR1 and CDR2: SGHNT and YYREEE (reference sequence). The CDR3 is 14 residues long. V gave up 0 bases and J gave up 0 bases, with 7 bases separating them. CDR3 amino acids: CASSLALSSYEQYF. CDR3 sequence (DNA): TGTGCCAGCAGCTTGGCCTTGAGCTCCTACGAGCAGTACTTC.

The CDR3 region is CASSFSGRVSTDTQYF. CDR3 nucleotides: TGTGCCAGCAGCTTTAGCGGGAGAGTGAGCACAGATACGCAGTATTTT. V is TRBV11-2 and J is TRBJ2-3; 9 nucleotides match TRBD2. The CDR3 runs to 16 residues. The V and J ends lost 3 bases and 0 bases, in that order; junction bases with no gene match: 4. Germline values: CDR1 SGHAT, CDR2 FQNNGV.

The rearrangement links TRBV28 to TRBJ1-1; 7 bases fit TRBD1. CDR1 is MDHEN, CDR2 SYDVKM, per germline. CDR3 length: 14 residues. The V segment lost 0 bases and the J segment 3 bases; nucleotides outside the gene matches: 1. CDR3 bases: TGTGCCAGCAGTTTATGGCAGGGGGACACTGAAGCTTTCTTT. The encoded protein is CASSLWQGDTEAFF.

In this sample, this clone turned up a few times. The rearrangement links TRBV6-5 to TRBJ2-3; TRBD2 aligns across 11 bases. The CDR3 is 15 amino acids. CDR1 and CDR2 from the germline V gene are MNHEY and SVGAGI. After removal of 3 bases from V and 4 bases from J, the junction contained 3 bases not matched to a gene. CDR3 region: CASSYVSGGADTQYF. DNA for the CDR3: TGTGCCAGCAGTTATGTTAGCGGGGGGGCAGATACGCAGTATTTT.

With respect to this clone: Other DNA sequences in this specimen translate into the identical CDR3. The chain employs TRBV3-1 (or the pseudogene TRBV3-2) and TRBJ2-5, with 7 bases aligning to TRBD2. CDR1 is LGHDT and CDR2 is YNNKEL in the germline V gene (reference sequence). The V segment lost 0 bases and the J segment 1 base; nucleotides outside the gene matches: 17. The CDR3 length is 20 residues. The CDR3 here is CASSQDSPARGPGGQETQYF. CDR3 nucleotides: TGTGCCAGCAGCCAAGATAGTCCGGCGAGAGGGCCGGGGGGCCAAGAGACCCAGTACTTC.

The chain combines TRBV7-8 with TRBJ1-5; D is unclear. Germline CDR1 and CDR2: SGHVS and FQNEAQ. The CDR3 spans 14 residues. V was pared by 6 bases and J by 1 base, with 10 bases between. The CDR3 bases are TGTGCCAGCAGTTCGGGGATGAGCAATCAGCCCCAGCATTTT. Translating it yields CASSSGMSNQPQHF.

The CDR3 loop reads CASSLAGLAGVGEQFF. The CDR3 DNA is TGTGCCAGCAGTTTAGCCGGACTAGCGGGGGTAGGTGAGCAGTTCTTC. The chain recombines TRBV28 with TRBJ2-1; 13 bases are shared with TRBD2. CDR1 is MDHEN, CDR2 SYDVKM, per germline. The V segment lost 2 bases and the J segment 9 bases; nucleotides outside the gene matches: 7. The CDR3 sequence is 16 residues long.

The gene calls are TRBV3-1 (or the pseudogene TRBV3-2) and TRBJ2-1; D perhaps matches TRBD1 (5 bases). Germline assignment: CDR1 LGHDT and CDR2 YNNKEL (reference sequence). Trimming left V 1 base short and J 0 bases short, with 10 bases between. This CDR3 is 16 amino acids long. CDR3 sequence (DNA): TGTGCCAGCAGCCAAGCTGCAGGGAACTCCTACAATGAGCAGTTCTTC. The encoded protein is CASSQAAGNSYNEQFF.

CDR3 nucleotides: TGTGCCAGCAGCGTAGTGGGCGCAGATACGCAGTATTTT. It translates to CASSVVGADTQYF. The chain carries TRBV9 and TRBJ2-3, with D unclear. CDR1 is SGDLS and CDR2 is YYNGEE in the germline V gene. V was pared by 0 bases and J by 4 bases, with 6 bases between. This CDR3 has 13 amino acids.

This chain connects TRBV6-5 to TRBJ1-1; a weak D match, TRBD1 (5 bases). The CDR3 contains 16 residues. The V end was cut by 2 bases, the J end by 0 bases, with 13 bases between. Per the germline V gene, CDR1 is MNHEY and CDR2 is SVGAGI. The chain's CDR3 is CASSYKSSGLNTEAFF. CDR3 coding DNA: TGTGCCAGCAGTTACAAAAGTTCAGGGTTGAACACTGAAGCTTTCTTT.

This rearrangement joins TRBV6-6 to TRBJ2-7; TRBD2 matches 8 bases. The CDR3 extends over 16 amino acids. Trimming took 3 bases from V and 4 from J; bases not matched to a gene: 11. The germline CDR1 and CDR2 sequences are MNHNY and SVGAGI (reference sequence). CDR3 nucleotides: TGTGCCAGCAGTTATGACGGGAGGGCCGGAGTTTACGAGCAGTACGTC. This gives the protein CASSYDGRAGVYEQYV.

The J gene is TRBJ2-5, the V gene TRBV9; TRBD1 aligns across 9 bases. The germline gives CDR1 SGDLS, CDR2 YYNGEE. This CDR3 region has 16 residues. The V gene end was trimmed by 3 bases and the J gene end by 1 base; junction bases not matched to a gene: 7. The CDR3 spells CASSATGQGFQETQYF. In nucleotides, the CDR3 is TGTGCCAGCAGCGCGACGGGACAGGGATTCCAAGAGACCCAGTACTTC.

The chain recombines TRBV6-5 with TRBJ1-5, with 7 nucleotides matching TRBD1. This CDR3 region has 14 residues. The trim removed 6 bases at V and 3 bases at J, leaving 5 bases unmatched. Germline V gene data show CDR1 as MNHEY and CDR2 as SVGAGI. The DNA for the CDR3 is TGTGCCAGCAGGCCGGGACAGAACAATCAGCCCCAGCATTTT. As protein: CASRPGQNNQPQHF.

This clone has more than one count but fewer than ten. This chain connects TRBV4-1 to TRBJ2-3, with a possible D match to TRBD1 (6 bases). V lost 2 bases and J lost 6, with 18 bases in between. Germline V CDR1 and CDR2: MGHRA, YSYEKL. CDR3 size: 16 residues. The CDR3 DNA reads as TGCGCCAGCAGCCAAAATAGGATGGGGGCGCGGGATACGCAGTATTTT. Its translation is CASSQNRMGARDTQYF.

J is TRBJ1-4 and V is TRBV15; D gene unclear. This CDR3 has 16 residues. V lost 1 base and J 0 bases, leaving 9 bases between the germline ends. From germline, CDR1 is LNHNV and CDR2 YYDKDF (reference sequence). The CDR3 DNA sequence: TGTGCCACCAGCAGAGGGGAGATTGCAACTAATGAAAAACTGTTTTTT. Its protein is CATSRGEIATNEKLFF.

This chain connects TRBV6-6 to TRBJ1-3, with 8 nucleotides matching TRBD1. The CDR3 runs to 15 residues. J was trimmed by 8 bases and V by 4 bases; bases with no gene match: 10. The V gene's germline CDR1 is MNHNY and CDR2 SVGAGI (reference sequence). The chain's CDR3 is CASSLGQALGDTIYF. The CDR3 DNA sequence: TGTGCCAGCAGTTTGGGACAGGCACTTGGGGACACCATATATTTT.

The rearrangement uses TRBV7-2 and TRBJ1-4, with TRBD1 as a possible D gene (5 bases). Germline V CDR1 and CDR2: SGHTA, FQGNSA. Trimming pared 6 bases from V and 3 bases from J, leaving 14 bases between. The CDR3 runs to 15 residues. CDR3: CASRSRGQPNEKLFF. The CDR3 DNA reads TGTGCCAGCAGAAGTCGTGGACAACCTAATGAAAAACTGTTTTTT.

The chain carries TRBV7-3 and TRBJ2-5; possible D gene TRBD2, 6 bases. The germline V gene has CDR1 SGHTA and CDR2 FQGTGA. The CDR3 is 15 amino acids. Trimming removed 5 bases at V and 3 bases at J, with 16 bases between. The CDR3 DNA reads as TGTGCCAGCAGCCCAACGGGGGTAGCGGAAGAGACCCAGTACTTC. Translation: CASSPTGVAEETQYF.

The J gene is TRBJ2-7, the V gene TRBV5-4, with a possible D match to TRBD2 (5 bases). This CDR3 is built from 15 residues. Germline CDR1 and CDR2: SGHNT and YYREEE (reference sequence). Trimming removed 4 bases from V and 4 bases from J, with 18 bases in between. CDR3 in DNA: TGTGCCAGCAGCGGCGGACCCAGAAGGGAGTACGAGCAGTACTTC. Its translation: CASSGGPRREYEQYF.

This chain connects TRBV29-1 to TRBJ2-7; D is perhaps TRBD2 (6 bases). In germline, CDR1 is SQVTM, CDR2 ANQGSEA. Deletions cut 4 bases from V and 7 bases from J, with 11 bases between. This CDR3 comprises 11 residues. CDR3 sequence (DNA): TGCAGCGTTGGCGGGATCCTGGAGCAGTACTTC. Its translation is CSVGGILEQYF.

In regard to this clone: An end of the junction does not agree with germline; a read error may underlie this. The chain recombines TRBV7-7 with TRBJ2-1; TRBD1 agrees at 8 bases. Germline-derived CDR1 and CDR2 are SSHAT and FNYEAQ (reference sequence). CDR3 length: 19 residues. CDR3 nucleotides: TGTGCTAGCAGCGCCCGGGACAGGTCTCCAACCGGGGACTACAATGAGCAGTTCTTC. This sequence encodes CASSARDRSPTGDYNEQFF. The full variable domain, completed using reference TRBV7-7 and TRBJ2-1, is GAGVSQSPRYKVTKRGQDVTLRCDPISSHATLYWYQQALGQGPEFLTYFNYEAQPDKSGLPSDRFSAERPEGSISTLTIQRTEQRDSAMYRCASSARDRSPTGDYNEQFFGPGTRLTVL.

The V gene is TRBV5-6, the J gene TRBJ1-6; D is unclear. Germline V gene lookup returns CDR1 SGHDT and CDR2 YYEEEE. The CDR3 spans 15 residues. V was trimmed by 0 bases and J by 8 bases, leaving 12 bases between them. CDR3 DNA sequence: TGTGCCAGCAGCTTGGTTCGGGGTAGTGATTCACCCCTCCACTTT. Protein sequence: CASSLVRGSDSPLHF.